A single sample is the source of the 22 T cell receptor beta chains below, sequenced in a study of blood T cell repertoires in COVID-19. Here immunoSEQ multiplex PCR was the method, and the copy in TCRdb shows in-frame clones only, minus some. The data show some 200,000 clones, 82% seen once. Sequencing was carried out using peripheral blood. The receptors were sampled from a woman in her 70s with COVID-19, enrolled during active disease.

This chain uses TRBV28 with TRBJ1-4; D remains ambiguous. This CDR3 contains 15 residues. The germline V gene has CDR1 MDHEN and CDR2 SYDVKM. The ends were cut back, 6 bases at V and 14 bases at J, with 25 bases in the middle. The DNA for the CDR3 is TGTGCCAGCAGCCTTGACCGAGGCCGGCGAACAAGTCTGTTTTTT. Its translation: CASSLDRGRRTSLFF.

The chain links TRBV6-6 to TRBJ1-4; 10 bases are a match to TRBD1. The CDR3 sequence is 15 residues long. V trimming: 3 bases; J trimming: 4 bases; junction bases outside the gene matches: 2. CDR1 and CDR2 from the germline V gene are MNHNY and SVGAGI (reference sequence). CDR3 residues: CASSYGTGVNEKLFF. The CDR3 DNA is TGTGCCAGCAGTTATGGGACAGGGGTTAATGAAAAACTGTTTTTT.

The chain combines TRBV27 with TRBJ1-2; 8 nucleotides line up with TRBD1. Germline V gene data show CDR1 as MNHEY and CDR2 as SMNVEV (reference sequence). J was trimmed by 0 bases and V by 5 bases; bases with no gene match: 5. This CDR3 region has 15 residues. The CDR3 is CASSAKTGANYGYTF. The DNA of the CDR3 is TGTGCCAGCAGTGCAAAGACAGGGGCTAACTATGGCTACACCTTC.

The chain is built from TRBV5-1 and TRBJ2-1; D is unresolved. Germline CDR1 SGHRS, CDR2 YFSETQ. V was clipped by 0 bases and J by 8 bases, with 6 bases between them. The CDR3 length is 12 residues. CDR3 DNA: TGCGCCAGCAGCTTGGCCATGTATGAGCAGTTCTTC. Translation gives CASSLAMYEQFF.

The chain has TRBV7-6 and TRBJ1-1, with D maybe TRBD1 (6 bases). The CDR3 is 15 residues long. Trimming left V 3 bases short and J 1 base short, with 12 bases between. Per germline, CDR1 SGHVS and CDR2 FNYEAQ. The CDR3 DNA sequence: TGTGCCAGCAGCTTCGGATGGGGGCAGAACACTGAAGCTTTCTTT. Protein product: CASSFGWGQNTEAFF.

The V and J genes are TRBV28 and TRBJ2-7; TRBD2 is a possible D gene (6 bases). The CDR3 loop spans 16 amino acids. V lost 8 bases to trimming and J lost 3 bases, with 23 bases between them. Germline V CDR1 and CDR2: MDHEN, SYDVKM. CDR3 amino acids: CASPPRTLFGSYEQYF. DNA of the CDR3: TGTGCCAGCCCCCCCCGGACCCTCTTCGGGAGCTACGAGCAGTACTTC.

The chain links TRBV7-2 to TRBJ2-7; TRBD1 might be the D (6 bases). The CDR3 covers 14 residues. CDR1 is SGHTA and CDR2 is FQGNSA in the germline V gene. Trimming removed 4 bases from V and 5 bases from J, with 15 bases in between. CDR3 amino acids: CASSYLRQEDEQYF. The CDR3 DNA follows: TGTGCCAGCAGCTACCTTAGACAGGAGGACGAGCAGTACTTC.

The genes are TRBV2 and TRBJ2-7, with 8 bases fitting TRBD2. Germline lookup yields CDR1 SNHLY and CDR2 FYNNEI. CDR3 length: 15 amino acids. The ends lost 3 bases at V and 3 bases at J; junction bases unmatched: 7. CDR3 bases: TGTGCCAGCAGTGAGAGCGGGAGCTCTAGCTACGAGCAGTACTTC. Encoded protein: CASSESGSSSYEQYF. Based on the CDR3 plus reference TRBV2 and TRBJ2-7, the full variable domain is EPEVTQTPSHQVTQMGQEVILRCVPISNHLYFYWYRQILGQKVEFLVSFYNNEISEKSEIFDDQFSVERPDGSNFTLKIRSTKLEDSAMYFCASSESGSSSYEQYFGPGTRLTVT.

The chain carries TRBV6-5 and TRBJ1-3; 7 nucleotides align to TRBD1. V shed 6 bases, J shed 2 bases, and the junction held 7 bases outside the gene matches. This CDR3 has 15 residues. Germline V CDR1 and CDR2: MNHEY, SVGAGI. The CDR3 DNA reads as TGTGCCAGCAGCCGCTCCGGGACAGCTGGAAACACCATATATTTT. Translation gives CASSRSGTAGNTIYF.

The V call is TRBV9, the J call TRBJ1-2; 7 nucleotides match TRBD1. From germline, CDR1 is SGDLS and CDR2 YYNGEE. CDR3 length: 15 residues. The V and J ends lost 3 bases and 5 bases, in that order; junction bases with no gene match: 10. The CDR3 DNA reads TGTGCCAGCAGCGGAGCGCCCGGGACAGCGTATGGCTACACCTTC. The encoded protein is CASSGAPGTAYGYTF. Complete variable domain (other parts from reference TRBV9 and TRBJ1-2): DSGVTQTPKHLITATGQRVTLRCSPRSGDLSVYWYQQSLDQGLQFLIQYYNGEERAKGNILERFSAQQFPDLHSELNLSSLELGDSALYFCASSGAPGTAYGYTFGSGTRLTVV.

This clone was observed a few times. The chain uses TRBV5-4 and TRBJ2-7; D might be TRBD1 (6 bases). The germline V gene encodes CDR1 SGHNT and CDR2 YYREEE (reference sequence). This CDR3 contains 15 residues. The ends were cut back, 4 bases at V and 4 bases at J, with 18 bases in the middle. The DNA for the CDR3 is TGTGCCAGCAGCCCCCGACCGGCAGGGGATTACGAGCAGTACTTC. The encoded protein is CASSPRPAGDYEQYF.

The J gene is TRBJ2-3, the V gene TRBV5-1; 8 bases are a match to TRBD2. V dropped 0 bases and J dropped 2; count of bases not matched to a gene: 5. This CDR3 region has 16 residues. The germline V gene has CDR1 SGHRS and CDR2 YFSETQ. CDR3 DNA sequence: TGCGCCAGCAGCTTGGAAGGGGGACTAGTCACAGATACGCAGTATTTT. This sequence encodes CASSLEGGLVTDTQYF. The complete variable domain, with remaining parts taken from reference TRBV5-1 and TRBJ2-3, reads KAGVTQTPRYLIKTRGQQVTLSCSPISGHRSVSWYQQTPGQGLQFLFEYFSETQRNKGNFPGRFSGRQFSNSRSEMNVSTLELGDSALYLCASSLEGGLVTDTQYFGPGTRLTVL.

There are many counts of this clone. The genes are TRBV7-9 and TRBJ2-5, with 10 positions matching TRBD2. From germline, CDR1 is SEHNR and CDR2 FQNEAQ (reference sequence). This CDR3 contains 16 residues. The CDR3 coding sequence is TGTGCTTCGCAACTAGCGGGACGTTCGTACCAAGAGACCCAGTACTTC. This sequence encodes CASQLAGRSYQETQYF.

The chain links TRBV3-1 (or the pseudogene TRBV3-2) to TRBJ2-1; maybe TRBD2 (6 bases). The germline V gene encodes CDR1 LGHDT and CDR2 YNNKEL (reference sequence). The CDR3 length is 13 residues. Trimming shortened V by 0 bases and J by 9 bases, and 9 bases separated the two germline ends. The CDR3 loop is CASSQDGGGEQFF. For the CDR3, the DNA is TGTGCCAGCAGCCAAGATGGGGGAGGTGAGCAGTTCTTC.

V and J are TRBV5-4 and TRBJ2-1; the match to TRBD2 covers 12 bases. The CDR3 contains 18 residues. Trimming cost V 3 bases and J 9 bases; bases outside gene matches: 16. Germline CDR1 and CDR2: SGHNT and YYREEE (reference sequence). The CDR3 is CASSSRTSGTWRKGEQFF. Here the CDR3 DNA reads TGTGCCAGCAGCTCGAGGACTAGCGGGACCTGGAGAAAGGGTGAGCAGTTCTTC.

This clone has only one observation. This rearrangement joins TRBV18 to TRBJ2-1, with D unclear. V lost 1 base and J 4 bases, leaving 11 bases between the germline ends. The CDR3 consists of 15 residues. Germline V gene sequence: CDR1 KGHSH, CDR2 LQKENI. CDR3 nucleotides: TGTGCCAGCTCACCACTGCAGTTACCTTACAATGAGCAGTTCTTC. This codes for CASSPLQLPYNEQFF.

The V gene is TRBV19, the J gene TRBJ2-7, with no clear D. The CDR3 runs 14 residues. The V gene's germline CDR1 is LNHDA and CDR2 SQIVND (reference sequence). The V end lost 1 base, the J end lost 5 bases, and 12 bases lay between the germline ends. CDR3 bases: TGTGCCAGTAGTATAGGGCAGGTTTGGGACGAGCAGTACTTC. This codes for CASSIGQVWDEQYF.

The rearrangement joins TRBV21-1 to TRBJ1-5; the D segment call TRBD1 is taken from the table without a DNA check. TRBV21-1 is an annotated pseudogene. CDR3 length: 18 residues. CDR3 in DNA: TGTGCCAGCAGCAAAGACGGAGGACAGTCGGGAACCGATCAGCCCCAGCATTTT. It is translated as CASSKDGGQSGTDQPQHF.

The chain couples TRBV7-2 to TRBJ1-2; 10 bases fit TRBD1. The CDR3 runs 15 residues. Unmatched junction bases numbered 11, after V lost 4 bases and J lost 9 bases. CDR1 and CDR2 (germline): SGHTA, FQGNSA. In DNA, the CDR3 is TGTGCCAGCAGCTCGGAGTCCGGGACAGGGGCGAGCTACACCTTC. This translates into CASSSESGTGASYTF.

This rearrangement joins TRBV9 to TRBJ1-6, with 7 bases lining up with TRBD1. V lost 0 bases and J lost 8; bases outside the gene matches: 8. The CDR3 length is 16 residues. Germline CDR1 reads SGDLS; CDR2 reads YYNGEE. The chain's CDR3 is CASSVGWKGGDSPLHF. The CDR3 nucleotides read TGTGCCAGCAGCGTAGGGTGGAAAGGGGGCGATTCACCCCTCCACTTT.

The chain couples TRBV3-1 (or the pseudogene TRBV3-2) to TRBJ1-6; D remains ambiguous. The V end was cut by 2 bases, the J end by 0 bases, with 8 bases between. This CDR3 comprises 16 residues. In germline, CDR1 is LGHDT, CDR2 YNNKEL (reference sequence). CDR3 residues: CASSQQQTSYNSPLHF. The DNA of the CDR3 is TGTGCCAGCAGCCAACAACAGACCTCCTATAATTCACCCCTCCACTTT.

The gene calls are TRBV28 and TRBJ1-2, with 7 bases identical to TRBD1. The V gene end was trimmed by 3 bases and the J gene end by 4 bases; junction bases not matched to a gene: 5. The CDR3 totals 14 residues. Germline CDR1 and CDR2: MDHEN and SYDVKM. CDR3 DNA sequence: TGTGCCAGCAGTTTCGACAGGGTTGGCTATGGCTACACCTTC. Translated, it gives CASSFDRVGYGYTF.